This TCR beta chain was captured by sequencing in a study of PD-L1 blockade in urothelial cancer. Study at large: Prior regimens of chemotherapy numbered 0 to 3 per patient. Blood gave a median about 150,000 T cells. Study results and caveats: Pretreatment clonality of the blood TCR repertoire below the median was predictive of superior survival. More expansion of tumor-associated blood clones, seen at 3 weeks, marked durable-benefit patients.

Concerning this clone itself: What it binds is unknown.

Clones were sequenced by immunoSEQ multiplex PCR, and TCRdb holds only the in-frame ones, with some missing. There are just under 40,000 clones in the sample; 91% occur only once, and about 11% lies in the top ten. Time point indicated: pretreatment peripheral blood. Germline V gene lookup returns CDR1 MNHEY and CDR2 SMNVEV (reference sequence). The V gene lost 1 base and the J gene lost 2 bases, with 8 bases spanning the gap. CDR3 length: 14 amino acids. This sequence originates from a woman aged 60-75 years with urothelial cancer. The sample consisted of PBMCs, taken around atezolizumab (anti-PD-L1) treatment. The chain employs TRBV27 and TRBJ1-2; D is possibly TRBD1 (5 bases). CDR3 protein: CASSLFPGNYGYTF. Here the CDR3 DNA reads TGTGCCAGCAGTTTATTCCCAGGGAACTATGGCTACACCTTC.